Shown below are 15 T cell receptor beta chains from a single sample sequenced in a study of cytomegalovirus exposure and HLA in healthy donors. The PCR was carried out with 60 Vbeta primers and 13 Jbeta primers. Produced via immunoSEQ multiplex PCR; TCRdb's table is partial and in-frame only. The table records some 130,000 clones, approximately 80% of them present only once. The sample comprised PBMCs. The origin of the receptors is a man aged 25 to 40 in good health and CMV-seronegative.

This rearrangement joins TRBV14 to TRBJ1-2, with D perhaps TRBD1 (5 bases). This CDR3 comprises 15 residues. The germline V gene has CDR1 SGHDN and CDR2 FVKESK. Trimming stripped 0 bases from V and 8 bases from J, with 16 bases between. The CDR3 DNA follows: TGTGCCAGCAGCCAAGATCTTCGGGGGGTTACGGGCTACACCTTC. Amino acid sequence: CASSQDLRGVTGYTF.

The rearrangement links TRBV6-4 to TRBJ2-1; D possibly corresponds to TRBD2 (6 bases). In germline, CDR1 is MRHNA, CDR2 SNTAGT. The CDR3 sequence is 15 residues long. V lost 0 bases to trimming and J lost 4 bases, with 10 bases between them. The CDR3 DNA is TGTGCCAGCAGTGACTCGGCAGGGAGGTACAATGAGCAGTTCTTC. It codes for CASSDSAGRYNEQFF.

V gene TRBV15 combines with J gene TRBJ1-3; D might be TRBD1 (5 bases). Trimming took 3 bases from V and 6 from J, leaving 6 bases between them. From germline, CDR1 is LNHNV and CDR2 YYDKDF (reference sequence). CDR3 size: 12 residues. The DNA of the CDR3 is TGTGCCACCAGCAGGACAGAAAACACCATATATTTT. It translates to CATSRTENTIYF.

This clone was recorded only once. The J gene is TRBJ2-7, the V gene TRBV7-6; D possibly corresponds to TRBD1 (6 bases). Per germline, CDR1 SGHVS and CDR2 FNYEAQ. This CDR3 comprises 19 residues. Trimming pared 5 bases from V and 3 bases from J, leaving 29 bases between. The CDR3 loop reads CASSQQARGLIQSNYEQYF. The CDR3 DNA reads TGTGCCAGCAGCCAGCAGGCCAGGGGTCTCATACAAAGCAACTACGAGCAGTACTTC.

This clone was detected a few times. This chain links TRBV5-6 with TRBJ1-3; maybe TRBD1 (5 bases). Per the germline V gene, CDR1 is SGHDT and CDR2 is YYEEEE. V gave up 1 base and J gave up 1 base, with 12 bases separating them. The CDR3 spans 16 residues. CDR3 region: CASSLRGTGSGNTIYF. The DNA for the CDR3 is TGTGCCAGCAGCTTGAGGGGCACTGGGTCTGGAAACACCATATATTTT.

This chain connects TRBV6-5 to TRBJ2-7; maybe TRBD2 (5 bases). This CDR3 is built from 13 residues. The germline V and J ends were trimmed by 6 bases and 3 bases, with 12 bases remaining between them. Germline V lookup: CDR1 MNHEY, CDR2 SVGAGI. Here the CDR3 reads CASRDSYYYEQYF. CDR3 bases: TGTGCCAGCAGGGACTCCTATTACTACGAGCAGTACTTC.

This clone is a singleton in its sample. V and J are TRBV6-1 and TRBJ2-7; 9 bases map to TRBD1. Germline values: CDR1 MNHNS, CDR2 SASEGT. V trimming: 7 bases; J trimming: 0 bases; junction bases outside the gene matches: 7. The CDR3 spans 15 residues. The CDR3 DNA reads as TGTGCCAGCACAGCCGGGACAGGGAACTCCTACGAGCAGTACTTC. Its protein product is CASTAGTGNSYEQYF.

This sequence joins TRBV28 and TRBJ1-6; D is unresolved. The length of the CDR3 is 11 residues. Germline V gives CDR1 MDHEN, CDR2 SYDVKM. V was clipped by 3 bases and J by 17 bases, with 11 bases between them. The CDR3 spells CASSFEEIVHF. For the CDR3, the DNA is TGTGCCAGCAGTTTTGAGGAGATAGTCCACTTT.

This clone was seen more than once but under ten times. This sequence joins TRBV4-3 and TRBJ2-7; TRBD1 aligns across 7 bases. The length of the CDR3 is 14 residues. The V and J ends lost 1 base and 7 bases, in that order; junction bases with no gene match: 7. In germline, CDR1 is LGHNA, CDR2 YSLEER. CDR3 protein: CASSQARGREEQYF. The CDR3 region has the DNA TGCGCCAGCAGCCAAGCTAGGGGGCGAGAAGAGCAGTACTTC.

CDR3 nucleotides: TGTGCCAGCATATTGGGGGCAGGGTCTAATCAGCCCCAGCATTTT. Its translation: CASILGAGSNQPQHF. V gene TRBV2 combines with J gene TRBJ1-5; D possibly corresponds to TRBD1 (6 bases). V was shortened by 7 bases and J by 4 bases, with 17 bases between the two germline ends. Germline CDR1 and CDR2: SNHLY and FYNNEI. The CDR3 runs to 15 residues.

This chain joins TRBV29-1 and TRBJ1-1; no firm D call. Germline CDR1 and CDR2: SQVTM and ANQGSEA. The V end lost 5 bases, the J end lost 1 base, and 11 bases lay between the germline ends. The CDR3 runs to 13 residues. The CDR3 sequence: CSVRRGGNTEAFF. In DNA, the CDR3 is TGCAGCGTTAGGCGGGGAGGGAACACTGAAGCTTTCTTT.

V usage is TRBV9 and J usage is TRBJ2-7, with 8 bases lining up with TRBD2. The CDR3 is 16 residues long. Unmatched junction bases numbered 11, after V lost 0 bases and J lost 6 bases. Germline assignment: CDR1 SGDLS and CDR2 YYNGEE. CDR3: CASSVATGTSIVEQYF. The CDR3 DNA reads as TGTGCCAGCAGCGTAGCTACCGGGACTAGTATCGTCGAGCAGTACTTC.

This clone was observed a handful of times. The V gene is TRBV2, the J gene TRBJ1-1; no firm D call. V lost 5 bases to trimming and J lost 11 bases, with 9 bases between them. The germline CDR1 and CDR2 sequences are SNHLY and FYNNEI. This CDR3 has 10 amino acids. The CDR3 coding sequence is TGTGCCAGCAGTCACCCGGGGGCTTTCTTT. Translated: CASSHPGAFF.

This chain uses TRBV5-4 with TRBJ1-3; tentatively, D is TRBD1 (5 bases). The germline V gene encodes CDR1 SGHNT and CDR2 YYREEE (reference sequence). CDR3 length equals 16 residues. Trimming took off 2 bases at V and 4 bases at J, with 16 bases between the two ends. The CDR3 nucleotides read TGTGCCAGCAGCTTTCAAGTTGGGGCGGTAGGAAACACCATATATTTT. Encoded protein: CASSFQVGAVGNTIYF.

The V and J genes are TRBV5-4 and TRBJ2-1; no clear D. The CDR3 is 15 amino acids. V dropped 0 bases and J dropped 0 bases, with 7 bases sitting between them. Per the germline V gene, CDR1 is SGHNT and CDR2 is YYREEE (reference sequence). This chain's CDR3 is CASSLDIASYNEQFF. CDR3 DNA: TGTGCCAGCAGCTTGGACATAGCCTCCTACAATGAGCAGTTCTTC.